The 30 T cell receptor beta chains below were found in one sample sequenced in a study of CDR3 diversity in severe acne. TCRdb independently ran MiXCR on the PCR reads; one entry per CDR3 protein. This sample has roughly 79,000 distinct CDR3 sequences; less than 65% occur once, and the top ten carry around 10%. Sequenced: blood. The source of these receptors is a male donor with severe acne vulgaris.

For this clonotype: The conserved final phenylalanine or tryptophan is absent from the CDR3, which likely points to a read error. This chain joins TRBV12-3 or TRBV12-4 and TRBJ2-1, with D perhaps TRBD2 (5 bases). The CDR3 spans 15 residues. V lost 1 base and J lost 5, with 12 bases in between. In DNA, the CDR3 is TGTGCCAGCAGTTTAGGCGGGCCCAAAGACAATGAGCAGTTCCTC. Amino acid sequence: CASSLGGPKDNEQFL.

This chain links TRBV12-3 or TRBV12-4 with TRBJ2-7, with a weak D call TRBD2 (5 bases). Trimming took 2 bases from V and 3 from J, leaving 14 bases between them. The CDR3 is made up of 15 amino acids. In DNA, the CDR3 is TGTGCCAGCAGTTTATCCCTTGGACTCCGCTACGAGCAGTACTTC. Translating gives CASSLSLGLRYEQYF.

The chain joins TRBV7-2 to TRBJ2-7, with D unresolved. Per the germline V gene, CDR1 is SGHTA and CDR2 is FQGNSA. Trimming cost V 1 base and J 0 bases, with 7 bases left between them. The CDR3 spans 14 residues. CDR3 nucleotide sequence: TGTGCCAGCAGCTTAGGCTTGAGCTCCTACGAGCAGTACTTC. The encoded protein is CASSLGLSSYEQYF. Using reference TRBV7-2 and TRBJ2-7 for the parts outside the CDR3, the full variable domain is GAGVSQSPSNKVTEKGKDVELRCDPISGHTALYWYRQSLGQGLEFLIYFQGNSAPDKSGLPSDRFSAERTGGSVSTLTIQRTQQEDSAVYLCASSLGLSSYEQYFGPGTRLTVT.

The CDR3 region has the DNA TGTGCCAGCAGCTTAGTACGAGACGAGCAGTACTTC. It is translated as CASSLVRDEQYF. The chain links TRBV7-3 to TRBJ2-7; unclear D gene. Germline CDR1 is SGHTA and CDR2 is FQGTGA. Trimming shortened V by 2 bases and J by 5 bases, and 7 bases separated the two germline ends. The CDR3 consists of 12 residues.

This clonotype was counted ten times or more. J is TRBJ2-1 and V is TRBV10-2; D is ambiguous. The CDR3 length is 13 residues. CDR1 is WSHSY, CDR2 SAAADI, per germline. The germline V and J ends were trimmed by 3 bases and 3 bases, with 6 bases remaining between them. CDR3 residues: CASSDSLYNEQFF. The CDR3 nucleotides are TGCGCCAGCAGTGATAGTCTCTACAATGAGCAGTTCTTC.

This clonotype appeared many times. This chain connects TRBV25-1 to TRBJ2-3; TRBD2 might be the D (5 bases). The CDR3 is made up of 18 amino acids. CDR1 and CDR2 (germline): MGHDK, SYGVNS. V lost 3 bases and J lost 2, with 21 bases in between. CDR3 coding DNA: TGTGCCAGCAGTGATCGTGGAGAGAGCGGAGTTAACACAGATACGCAGTATTTT. It specifies CASSDRGESGVNTDTQYF. Together with reference TRBV25-1 and TRBJ2-3, the CDR3 gives the full variable domain: EADIYQTPRYLVIGTGKKITLECSQTMGHDKMYWYQQDPGMELHLIHYSYGVNSTEKGDLSSESTVSRIRTEHFPLTLESARPSHTSQYLCASSDRGESGVNTDTQYFGPGTRLTVL.

This clonotype was detected a few times. The chain joins TRBV7-9 to TRBJ2-7; D is tentatively TRBD1 or TRBD2 (8 bases each). Trimming took 5 bases from V and 9 from J, leaving 14 bases between them. In germline, CDR1 is SEHNR, CDR2 FQNEAQ (reference sequence). There are 12 residues in the CDR3. The CDR3 sequence is CASSPGGTGQYF. The CDR3 coding sequence is TGTGCCAGCAGCCCGGGAGGGACAGGGCAGTACTTC.

This clonotype has just a few counts. The V call is TRBV6-5, the J call TRBJ2-6; the D is unclear. The CDR3 extends over 13 amino acids. Germline CDR1 is MNHEY and CDR2 is SVGAGI. V lost 3 bases and J lost 4, with 4 bases in between. This CDR3 reads CASSYPGANVLTF. In DNA form, the CDR3 reads TGTGCCAGCAGTTATCCCGGGGCCAACGTCCTGACTTTC.

This chain connects TRBV30 to TRBJ1-5; D call uncertain. V was cut by 2 bases and J by 0 bases, with 5 bases left in between. There are 13 residues in the CDR3. From germline, CDR1 is GTSNPN and CDR2 SVGIG (reference sequence). CDR3 DNA: TGTGCCTGGAGTAGTCTTAGCAATCAGCCCCAGCATTTT. This codes for CAWSSLSNQPQHF. Using reference TRBV30 and TRBJ1-5 for the parts outside the CDR3, the full variable domain is SQTIHQWPATLVQPVGSPLSLECTVEGTSNPNLYWYRQAAGRGLQLLFYSVGIGQISSEVPQNLSASRPQDRQFILSSKKLLLSDSGFYLCAWSSLSNQPQHFGDGTRLSIL.

This clonotype has at least ten counts. V and J are TRBV18 and TRBJ2-7, with TRBD1 matching 7 bases. The CDR3 is 15 residues long. The V segment lost 1 base and the J segment 2 bases; nucleotides outside the gene matches: 5. The V gene's germline CDR1 is KGHSH and CDR2 LQKENI. CDR3 amino acids: CASSPRGQGAYEQYF. The CDR3 bases are TGTGCCAGCTCACCACGAGGGCAGGGGGCCTACGAGCAGTACTTC. Combining the CDR3 with reference TRBV18 and TRBJ2-7 gives the whole variable domain NAGVMQNPRHLVRRRGQEARLRCSPMKGHSHVYWYRQLPEEGLKFMVYLQKENIIDESGMPKERFSAEFPKEGPSILRIQQVVRGDSAAYFCASSPRGQGAYEQYFGPGTRLTVT.

A few counts support this clonotype. This chain links TRBV6-5 with TRBJ2-6, with a weak D call TRBD2 (6 bases). Germline V lookup: CDR1 MNHEY, CDR2 SVGAGI. The CDR3 sequence is 17 residues long. V was shortened by 5 bases and J by 0 bases, with 14 bases between the two germline ends. The CDR3 region has the DNA TGTGCCAGCAGTGAGGAGGGGCCGAGCTCTGGGGCCAACGTCCTGACTTTC. Protein: CASSEEGPSSGANVLTF.

This clonotype occurred a few times. Without the conserved terminal phenylalanine or tryptophan, this CDR3 likely stems from a read error. This chain uses TRBV6-1 with TRBJ1-6; no definite D call. The CDR3 loop spans 16 amino acids. V dropped 2 bases and J dropped 4 bases, with 12 bases sitting between them. The germline V gene encodes CDR1 MNHNS and CDR2 SASEGT. The CDR3 sequence is CASSERQEEYNSPLHS. The CDR3 DNA reads TGTGCCAGCAGTGAAAGGCAGGAGGAATATAATTCACCCCTCCACTCT.

V and J are TRBV7-2 and TRBJ1-4, with a weak D call TRBD1 (5 bases). V gave up 4 bases and J gave up 3 bases, with 15 bases separating them. This CDR3 contains 16 residues. Germline loops: CDR1 SGHTA, CDR2 FQGNSA. CDR3 residues: CASSSSGGTPNEKLFF. The CDR3 nucleotides read TGTGCCAGCAGCTCAAGTGGTGGGACCCCTAATGAAAAACTGTTTTTT.

The chain combines TRBV4-3 with TRBJ2-7; D possibly corresponds to TRBD1 (5 bases). Germline V gene data show CDR1 as LGHNA and CDR2 as YSLEER. Trimming cost V 3 bases and J 5 bases, with 11 bases left between them. The length of the CDR3 is 13 residues. CDR3 DNA sequence: TGCGCCAGCAGCCAGGGCAGGGATCACGAGCAGTACTTC. Translation gives CASSQGRDHEQYF.

CDR3 sequence: CASSAGQGNYGYTF. DNA for the CDR3: TGTGCCAGCAGCGCCGGACAGGGAAACTATGGCTACACCTTC. The chain carries TRBV25-1 and TRBJ1-2; 8 bases match TRBD1. This CDR3 is 14 amino acids long. Trimming took 6 bases from V and 2 from J; bases not matched to a gene: 5. Germline CDR1 reads MGHDK; CDR2 reads SYGVNS.

The J gene is TRBJ2-3, the V gene TRBV7-8, with 9 bases that match TRBD2. The CDR3 contains 15 residues. Germline V gene data show CDR1 as SGHVS and CDR2 as FQNEAQ. The V segment lost 3 bases and the J segment 5 bases; nucleotides outside the gene matches: 6. The CDR3 nucleotides read TGTGCCAGCAGCTTGGTAGCGGGAGACATAGATACGCAGTATTTT. Amino acid sequence: CASSLVAGDIDTQYF.

On this clonotype itself: At one end the junction does not follow the germline gene, possibly because of a read error. This rearrangement joins TRBV19 to TRBJ2-3, with D perhaps matching TRBD2 (6 bases). The germline gives CDR1 LNHDA, CDR2 SQIVND (reference sequence). The CDR3 loop spans 23 amino acids. CDR3 protein: CASSICLERVRVRRRGSTDTQYF. CDR3 coding DNA: TGTGCCAGTAGTATTTGTTTGGAAAGGGTTAGGGTTAGGAGGCGGGGAAGCACAGATACGCAGTACTTT.

This clonotype was recorded only once. V and J are TRBV2 and TRBJ1-5; perhaps TRBD1 as D (6 bases). In germline, CDR1 is SNHLY, CDR2 FYNNEI. The CDR3 is made up of 11 amino acids. Trimming took 0 bases from V and 14 from J, leaving 8 bases between them. This CDR3 is CASSEAGQKHF. For the CDR3, the DNA is TGTGCCAGCAGTGAAGCCGGACAGAAGCATTTT. Complete variable domain (other parts from reference TRBV2 and TRBJ1-5): EPEVTQTPSHQVTQMGQEVILRCVPISNHLYFYWYRQILGQKVEFLVSFYNNEISEKSEIFDDQFSVERPDGSNFTLKIRSTKLEDSAMYFCASSEAGQKHFGDGTRLSIL.

This clonotype occurred once. V is TRBV11-3 and J is TRBJ2-6; perhaps D is TRBD1 or TRBD2 (5 bases each). CDR1 and CDR2 from the germline V gene are SGHNT and YENEEA. V gave up 4 bases and J gave up 0 bases, with 16 bases separating them. This CDR3 contains 18 residues. The CDR3 loop reads CASSSRGTGSSGANVLTF. CDR3 nucleotide sequence: TGTGCCAGCAGCTCGAGGGGCACCGGTTCCTCTGGGGCCAACGTCCTGACTTTC.

The sample holds many counts of this clonotype. CDR3 region: CASSIAASGGYNEQFF. For the CDR3, the DNA is TGTGCCAGTAGTATAGCGGCTAGCGGGGGTTACAATGAGCAGTTCTTC. The chain employs TRBV19 and TRBJ2-1; 10 bases line up with TRBD2. This CDR3 contains 16 residues. The J segment lost 4 bases and the V segment lost 1 base, leaving 4 bases of the junction unmatched. From germline, CDR1 is LNHDA and CDR2 SQIVND (reference sequence).

The V call is TRBV10-3, the J call TRBJ2-1; 9 positions agree with TRBD1. The CDR3 is made up of 13 amino acids. V was pared by 6 bases and J by 7 bases, with 4 bases of the junction left unmatched. Germline V gene sequence: CDR1 ENHRY, CDR2 SYGVKD. The CDR3 region has the DNA TGTGCCATCAGGGGACAGGGAGGGAATGAGCAGTTCTTC. Its protein is CAIRGQGGNEQFF.

This chain connects TRBV25-1 to TRBJ1-6; 7 positions match TRBD1. V lost 6 bases to trimming and J lost 7 bases; unmatched junction nucleotides: 6. In germline, CDR1 is MGHDK, CDR2 SYGVNS. The CDR3 totals 14 residues. The CDR3 DNA reads as TGTGCCAGCAGGTGGGGGACAGAGAATTCACCCCTCCACTTT. Its translation: CASRWGTENSPLHF. Supplemented by reference TRBV25-1 and TRBJ1-6, the full variable domain reads EADIYQTPRYLVIGTGKKITLECSQTMGHDKMYWYQQDPGMELHLIHYSYGVNSTEKGDLSSESTVSRIRTEHFPLTLESARPSHTSQYLCASRWGTENSPLHFGNGTRLTVT.

This clonotype was found a few times. The rearrangement links TRBV4-1 to TRBJ1-1; tentative D call: TRBD1 (6 bases). V dropped 5 bases and J dropped 3 bases, with 13 bases sitting between them. Germline-derived CDR1 and CDR2 are MGHRA and YSYEKL. The CDR3 is 14 residues long. The CDR3 region is CASSAPGAYTEAFF. The CDR3 bases are TGCGCCAGCAGCGCCCCAGGGGCGTACACTGAAGCTTTCTTT.

The chain carries TRBV2 and TRBJ1-2; D gene uncertain. The germline V gene encodes CDR1 SNHLY and CDR2 FYNNEI. The CDR3 has 13 amino acids. V lost 1 base and J 8 bases, leaving 11 bases between the germline ends. CDR3 sequence: CASSEGRDEGYTF. DNA of the CDR3: TGTGCCAGCAGTGAAGGGAGGGATGAGGGCTACACCTTC.

There are many counts of this clonotype. CDR3: CASSLDWGLEQYF. CDR3 nucleotide sequence: TGTGCCAGCAGCTTAGACTGGGGGTTGGAGCAGTATTTT. The chain employs TRBV7-6 and TRBJ2-3; D is tentatively TRBD1 or TRBD2 (5 bases each). Per germline, CDR1 SGHVS and CDR2 FNYEAQ. The CDR3 is 13 amino acids. V was cut by 1 base and J by 11 bases, with 13 bases left in between. The whole variable domain, filled in from reference TRBV7-6 and TRBJ2-3, reads GAGVSQSPRYKVTKRGQDVALRCDPISGHVSLYWYRQALGQGPEFLTYFNYEAQQDKSGLPNDRFSAERPEGSISTLTIQRTEQRDSAMYRCASSLDWGLEQYFGPGTRLTVL.

The rearrangement links TRBV7-7 to TRBJ1-4; 8 nucleotides agree with TRBD1. J gave up 8 bases and V 2 bases, and 13 bases lay outside the gene matches. The CDR3 totals 17 residues. Germline V CDR1 and CDR2: SSHAT, FNYEAQ (reference sequence). DNA for the CDR3: TGTGCCAGCAGCTTATACCCCGGGGGACAGGCCTTGGAAAAACTGTTTTTT. This sequence encodes CASSLYPGGQALEKLFF.

The table lists this clonotype with many counts. The V call is TRBV5-6, the J call TRBJ2-2, with TRBD2 matching over 7 bases. The V and J ends lost 3 bases and 1 base, in that order; junction bases with no gene match: 9. Germline V gene sequence: CDR1 SGHDT, CDR2 YYEEEE. The CDR3 covers 17 residues. In DNA form, the CDR3 reads TGTGCCAGCAGCTCCTTTGATCCGGGGGGGAACACCGGGGAGCTGTTTTTT. Translating it yields CASSSFDPGGNTGELFF.

The gene calls are TRBV7-9 and TRBJ2-6, with unresolved D. The CDR3 has 15 residues. V was trimmed by 3 bases and J by 3 bases, leaving 9 bases between them. Germline CDR1 reads SEHNR; CDR2 reads FQNEAQ (reference sequence). This CDR3 reads CASSLAGSGANVLTF. The CDR3 DNA follows: TGTGCCAGCAGCTTGGCAGGTAGTGGGGCCAACGTCCTGACTTTC.

In its sample, this clonotype was seen many times. The rearrangement uses TRBV5-1 and TRBJ2-2; 7 nucleotides align to TRBD1. The germline V gene encodes CDR1 SGHRS and CDR2 YFSETQ. This CDR3 contains 15 residues. J lost 5 bases, V lost 4 bases, and 8 bases had no gene match. The CDR3 region is CASSKAGTATGELFF. In DNA form, the CDR3 reads TGCGCCAGCAGCAAGGCCGGGACAGCGACCGGGGAGCTGTTTTTT. Using reference TRBV5-1 and TRBJ2-2 for the parts outside the CDR3, the full variable domain is KAGVTQTPRYLIKTRGQQVTLSCSPISGHRSVSWYQQTPGQGLQFLFEYFSETQRNKGNFPGRFSGRQFSNSRSEMNVSTLELGDSALYLCASSKAGTATGELFFGEGSRLTVL.

The rearrangement links TRBV20-1 to TRBJ1-2, with D hard to call. The V gene's germline CDR1 is DFQATT and CDR2 SNEGSKA (reference sequence). This CDR3 is 13 amino acids long. This chain's CDR3 is CTPPPPPPPRYTF. The CDR3 nucleotides are TGCACCCCCCCCCCCCCCCCCCCCCCCCGCTACACCTTC.